A single sample gave rise to the 18 T cell receptor beta chains below, sequenced in a study of cytotoxic CD8 clonotypes in ibrutinib-treated CLL. Assay: immunoSEQ multiplex PCR; the TCRdb copy retains only in-frame clones and omits some. Among roughly 150,000 clones, roughly 80% were seen once, and the ten largest hold roughly 2%. Sequencing used PBMCs, obtained after 12 months of ibrutinib treatment. These receptors all stem from a human donor with chronic lymphocytic leukemia.

This chain uses TRBV9 with TRBJ2-2; D perhaps matches TRBD1 (6 bases). The V gene lost 2 bases and the J gene lost 1 base, with 12 bases spanning the gap. The germline V gene has CDR1 SGDLS and CDR2 YYNGEE. CDR3 size: 16 residues. The CDR3 coding sequence is TGTGCCAGCAGCGTCTCATCGACAGGGAACACCGGGGAGCTGTTTTTT. Residues: CASSVSSTGNTGELFF.

The chain couples TRBV10-3 to TRBJ2-1; 11 bases are shared with TRBD2. J lost 4 bases, V lost 2 bases, and 4 bases had no gene match. The CDR3 is 16 residues long. CDR1 and CDR2 from the germline V gene are ENHRY and SYGVKD. The DNA for the CDR3 is TGTGCCATCAGTGAGCCGGGACTAGCGGAATACAATGAGCAGTTCTTC. Encoded protein: CAISEPGLAEYNEQFF.

The chain couples TRBV7-3 to TRBJ2-7; weak D call: TRBD2 (5 bases). The CDR3 loop spans 11 amino acids. CDR1 and CDR2 (germline): SGHTA, FQGTGA. V gave up 2 bases and J gave up 10 bases, with 9 bases separating them. The CDR3 region has the DNA TGTGCCAGCAGCTTAGAGGGTCCACAGTACTTC. Translating gives CASSLEGPQYF.

This sequence joins TRBV29-1 and TRBJ2-3; 7 nucleotides agree with TRBD1. The CDR3 has 13 amino acids. Germline CDR1 reads SQVTM; CDR2 reads ANQGSEA. V shed 7 bases and J 4 bases; nucleotides not matched to a gene: 8. DNA for the CDR3: TGCAGCGCTACAGGGGCTCGGGCAGATACGCAGTATTTT. It specifies CSATGARADTQYF.

The chain is built from TRBV9 and TRBJ2-5; 10 bases agree with TRBD1. Germline trimming cut 3 bases from V and 4 bases from J; bases unmatched to any gene: 6. This CDR3 region has 15 residues. CDR1 is SGDLS, CDR2 YYNGEE, per germline. The CDR3 reads CASSALTGGGETQYF. Written as DNA, the CDR3 is TGTGCCAGCAGCGCATTGACAGGGGGCGGAGAGACCCAGTACTTC.

The V gene is TRBV28, the J gene TRBJ2-6; D possibly corresponds to TRBD2 (5 bases). The length of the CDR3 is 18 residues. The V gene's germline CDR1 is MDHEN and CDR2 SYDVKM. The V end lost 4 bases, the J end lost 1 base, and 17 bases lay between the germline ends. Written as DNA, the CDR3 is TGTGCCAGCAGTTCCCTGGGAGTAAGGAATTCTGGGGCCAACGTCCTGACTTTC. Protein sequence: CASSSLGVRNSGANVLTF.

The V gene is TRBV7-9, the J gene TRBJ2-7, with D maybe TRBD2 (6 bases). Trimming took off 5 bases at V and 0 bases at J, with 17 bases between the two ends. This CDR3 is 16 amino acids long. The germline CDR1 and CDR2 sequences are SEHNR and FQNEAQ (reference sequence). Written as DNA, the CDR3 is TGTGCCAGCAGCCAACGTTGGGCTAGCGACTCCTACGAGCAGTACTTC. Protein: CASSQRWASDSYEQYF.

The J gene is TRBJ1-1, the V gene TRBV5-4; no clear D. This CDR3 has 13 amino acids. Trimming pared 1 base from V and 4 bases from J, leaving 8 bases between. Germline loops: CDR1 SGHNT, CDR2 YYREEE (reference sequence). The CDR3 region has the DNA TGTGCCAGCAGCTTGCCGCGGGGCACTGAAGCTTTCTTT. Encoded protein: CASSLPRGTEAFF.

This clone was observed a few times. The V call is TRBV5-6, the J call TRBJ2-5; D is uncertain. This CDR3 contains 13 residues. The V gene's germline CDR1 is SGHDT and CDR2 YYEEEE. Trimming stripped 2 bases from V and 5 bases from J, with 10 bases between. CDR3 protein: CASSLEARETQYF. The CDR3 coding sequence is TGTGCCAGCAGCTTAGAAGCACGGGAGACCCAGTACTTC.

Turning to this clone: Other DNA sequences within the sample encode an identical CDR3. V is TRBV30 and J is TRBJ1-6; no reliable D call. The germline CDR1 and CDR2 sequences are GTSNPN and SVGIG (reference sequence). This CDR3 has 13 amino acids. V was cut by 5 bases and J by 2 bases, with 7 bases left in between. In DNA form, the CDR3 reads TGTGCCTGGGACCGGGCCTATAATTCACCCCTCCACTTT. Protein product: CAWDRAYNSPLHF.

Comments on this clone: At one boundary the junction diverges from the germline segment, which might be a read error. V and J are TRBV5-4 and TRBJ2-1, with D uncertain. This CDR3 has 18 residues. Germline assignment: CDR1 SGHNT and CDR2 YYREEE (reference sequence). CDR3 coding DNA: TGCGCCAGCAGCCAAGTCACAACCTTGGAAAGCTCCTACAATGAGCAGTTCTTC. Translated, it gives CASSQVTTLESSYNEQFF.

The rearrangement uses TRBV6-1 and TRBJ2-3; 9 positions agree with TRBD1. The CDR3 spans 16 residues. V was clipped by 4 bases and J by 3 bases; unmatched bases: 8. The germline CDR1 and CDR2 sequences are MNHNS and SASEGT. For the CDR3, the DNA is TGTGCCAGCAGTGGGAAGACAGGGGGACGGACAGATACGCAGTATTTT. It translates to CASSGKTGGRTDTQYF.

V usage is TRBV27 and J usage is TRBJ2-7; possibly TRBD2 for D (5 bases). Per germline, CDR1 MNHEY and CDR2 SMNVEV (reference sequence). There are 17 residues in the CDR3. The ends were cut back, 5 bases at V and 0 bases at J, with 20 bases in the middle. The CDR3 region has the DNA TGTGCCAGCAGTCCCCGGGGAGAGCTAGCCTTCTCCTACGAGCAGTACTTC. It specifies CASSPRGELAFSYEQYF.

DNA of the CDR3: TGTGCCAGCAAGCGGGTATCCTACAATGAGCAGTTCTTC. Amino acids: CASKRVSYNEQFF. The chain links TRBV6-5 to TRBJ2-1; perhaps TRBD2 as D (6 bases). Deletions cut 7 bases from V and 1 base from J, with 8 bases between. Germline V gene sequence: CDR1 MNHEY, CDR2 SVGAGI. The CDR3 totals 13 residues.

The count of this clone is one. The chain is built from TRBV12-5 and TRBJ1-1; 8 bases align to TRBD1. V lost 6 bases and J lost 4; bases outside the gene matches: 10. The CDR3 extends over 15 amino acids. CDR1 and CDR2 (germline): LGHNT, FRNRAP. The CDR3 bases are TGTGCTAGTGGCCAAGGACAGGGAATAGCCACTGAAGCTTTCTTT. This codes for CASGQGQGIATEAFF.

The chain joins TRBV30 to TRBJ2-4, with D perhaps TRBD2 (6 bases). V was cut by 4 bases and J by 7 bases, with 17 bases left in between. CDR1 is GTSNPN and CDR2 is SVGIG in the germline V gene (reference sequence). The CDR3 runs to 14 residues. The CDR3 reads CAWTRPWDFNIQYF. The CDR3 DNA reads TGTGCCTGGACCAGACCGTGGGACTTCAACATTCAGTACTTC. The full variable domain, in which reference TRBV30 and TRBJ2-4 provide the parts outside the CDR3, is SQTIHQWPATLVQPVGSPLSLECTVEGTSNPNLYWYRQAAGRGLQLLFYSVGIGQISSEVPQNLSASRPQDRQFILSSKKLLLSDSGFYLCAWTRPWDFNIQYFGAGTRLSVL.

The chain uses TRBV19 and TRBJ2-7, with TRBD2 matching 11 bases. CDR3 length: 15 residues. The junction had 1 base not matched to a gene; V was cut back by 2 bases and J by 1 base. CDR1 LNHDA and CDR2 SQIVND come from the germline V gene (reference sequence). The CDR3 bases are TGTGCCAGTAGTATAACTAGCGGGAGATCCTACGAGCAGTACTTC. It codes for CASSITSGRSYEQYF. Full variable domain (remainder filled in from reference TRBV19 and TRBJ2-7): DGGITQSPKYLFRKEGQNVTLSCEQNLNHDAMYWYRQDPGQGLRLIYYSQIVNDFQKGDIAEGYSVSREKKESFPLTVTSAQKNPTAFYLCASSITSGRSYEQYFGPGTRLTVT.

CDR3 region: CATSRGDSDGYTF. CDR3 DNA sequence: TGTGCCACCAGCAGAGGGGACAGCGATGGCTACACCTTC. The chain couples TRBV15 to TRBJ1-2, with 7 nucleotides matching TRBD1. The CDR3 runs 13 residues. The germline V gene has CDR1 LNHNV and CDR2 YYDKDF (reference sequence). With V trimmed by 1 base and J by 6 bases, 2 bases remained unmatched.